The entry below describes one T cell receptor (beta chain). Its antigen has not been determined. The sample holds no much larger clone one base away, and base qualities are not on file. The sample is drawn from a study of T cell changes during pregnancy in multiple sclerosis (dated by TCRdb to the late 2010s). Turning to the overall study: The study looked at changes in the T cell repertoire across pregnancy in women with multiple sclerosis.

The library was produced with the immunoSEQ multiplex PCR assay. Imported from immuneACCESS, the table was reduced by TCRdb to in-frame sequences with V and J called. These copies leave out some clones; in studies compared against another copy, an unresolved V gene accounts for under half, and the cause of the remainder is not known. Here the sample has about 45,000 clones; less than 90% occur a single time. Of the sample, about 0.6% is held by the ten largest clones. The germline V gene supplies CDR1 SGHRS and CDR2 YFSETQ. The CDR3 holds 16 amino acids from the cysteine to the phenylalanine. Only the CDR3 part of the read is kept: 48 bases, read in frame from the first base. V lost 0 bases and J lost 2 bases, and the count of bases not matched to a germline gene is 6.

This sequence was found in a female donor with multiple sclerosis, enrolled in a pregnancy study. The specimen was CD4+ T cells from peripheral blood mononuclear cells, collected in the first trimester of pregnancy. Recombination joined TRBV5-1 with TRBJ2-5; TRBD1 fits 8 bases in the junction. The sequenced DNA is TGCGCCAGCAGCTTGGGGGGGACAGGACAACAAGAGACCCAGTACTTC. The encoded protein is CASSLGGTGQQETQYF. The reference TRBV5-1 and TRBJ2-5 proteins fill in what lies around the CDR3, so the full variable domain reads KAGVTQTPRYLIKTRGQQVTLSCSPISGHRSVSWYQQTPGQGLQFLFEYFSETQRNKGNFPGRFSGRQFSNSRSEMNVSTLELGDSALYLCASSLGGTGQQETQYFGPGTRLLVL.